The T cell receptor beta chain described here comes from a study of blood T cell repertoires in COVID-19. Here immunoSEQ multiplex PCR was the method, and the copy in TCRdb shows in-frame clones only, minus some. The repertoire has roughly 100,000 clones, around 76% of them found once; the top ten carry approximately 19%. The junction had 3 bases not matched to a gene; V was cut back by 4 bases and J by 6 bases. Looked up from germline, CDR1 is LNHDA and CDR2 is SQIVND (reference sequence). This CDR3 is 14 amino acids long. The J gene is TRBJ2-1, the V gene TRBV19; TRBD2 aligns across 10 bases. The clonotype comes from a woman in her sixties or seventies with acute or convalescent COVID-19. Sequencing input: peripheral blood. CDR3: CASSTSGGINEQFF. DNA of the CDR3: TGTGCCAGTAGTACTAGCGGGGGAATCAATGAGCAGTTCTTC.